Reported below is one T cell receptor (beta chain). As yet, its antigen is unknown. This beta chain turned up in a library designed for alpha chains; as an off-target read, its abundance says little. The data belong to a study of spatial heterogeneity in lung cancer. Study-wide background: Matched bulk RNA-seq gave a T cell module score that correlated strongly with tumor-region TCR transcript counts. Broader study findings: Mutation tallies in tumors tracked expanded intratumoral alpha and beta TCR counts. In tumor T cells, estimated coverage reached roughly 6.7% for alpha chains and around 12% for beta chains.

CDR3 length: 14 amino acids. Germline CDR1 is SGDLS and CDR2 is YYNGEE. J was trimmed by 7 bases and V by 3 bases; bases with no gene match: 4. Each CDR3 protein is one row after TCRdb ran MiXCR on the 5' RACE reads. Of more than 1,000 distinct CDR3 sequences in the sample, 15% to 19% were seen once. Time point specified: sample taken at primary tumor resection. The donor population consisted of some 72 patients with untreated, early-stage non-small cell lung cancer. Unsorted whole RNA of tumor, nontumor lung or frozen PBMC was sequenced. The source was lung tumor tissue, collected at surgery. This TCR was sampled from a male donor with early-stage non-small cell lung cancer. The chain combines TRBV9 with TRBJ1-6; 7 nucleotides line up with TRBD1. In nucleotides, the CDR3 is TGTGCCAGCAGCGGACAGGGCGGAAATTCACCCCTCCACTTT. Translation: CASSGQGGNSPLHF.